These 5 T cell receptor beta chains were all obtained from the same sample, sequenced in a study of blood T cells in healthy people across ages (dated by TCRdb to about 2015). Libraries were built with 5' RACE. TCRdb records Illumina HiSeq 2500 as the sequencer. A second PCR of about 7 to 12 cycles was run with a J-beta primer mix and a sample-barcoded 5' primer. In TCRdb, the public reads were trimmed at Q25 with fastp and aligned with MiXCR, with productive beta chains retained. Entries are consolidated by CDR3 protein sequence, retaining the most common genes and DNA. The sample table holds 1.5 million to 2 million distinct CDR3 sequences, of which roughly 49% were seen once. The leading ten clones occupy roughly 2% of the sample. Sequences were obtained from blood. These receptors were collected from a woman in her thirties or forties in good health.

As DNA, the CDR3 is TGTGCCACCAGTGAACCCGCTATGGGACTAAACACAGATACGCAGTATTTT. This encodes CATSEPAMGLNTDTQYF. The chain has TRBV24-1 and TRBJ2-3, with TRBD2 identical over 7 bases. This CDR3 region has 17 residues. The germline V gene has CDR1 KGHDR and CDR2 SFDVKD. The trim removed 4 bases at V and 2 bases at J, leaving 11 bases unmatched.

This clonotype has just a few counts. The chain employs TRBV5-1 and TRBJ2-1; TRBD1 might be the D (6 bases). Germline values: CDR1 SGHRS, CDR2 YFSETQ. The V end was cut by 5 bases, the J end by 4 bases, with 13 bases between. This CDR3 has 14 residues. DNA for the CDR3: TGCGCCAGCAGTCGGGACACCAGTTACAATGAGCAGTTCTTC. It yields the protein CASSRDTSYNEQFF.

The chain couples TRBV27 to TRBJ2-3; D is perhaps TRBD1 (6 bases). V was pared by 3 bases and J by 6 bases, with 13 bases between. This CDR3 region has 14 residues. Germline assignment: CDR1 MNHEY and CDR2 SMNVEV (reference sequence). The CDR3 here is CASSFKGEYDTQYF. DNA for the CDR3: TGTGCCAGCAGTTTTAAGGGGGAATACGATACGCAGTATTTT.

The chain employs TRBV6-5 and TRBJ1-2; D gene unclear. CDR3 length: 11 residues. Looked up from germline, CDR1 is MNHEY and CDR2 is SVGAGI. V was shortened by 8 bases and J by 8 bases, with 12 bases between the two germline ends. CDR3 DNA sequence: TGTGCCAGCGGCCCAACGGGGGGCTACACCTTC. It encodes CASGPTGGYTF.

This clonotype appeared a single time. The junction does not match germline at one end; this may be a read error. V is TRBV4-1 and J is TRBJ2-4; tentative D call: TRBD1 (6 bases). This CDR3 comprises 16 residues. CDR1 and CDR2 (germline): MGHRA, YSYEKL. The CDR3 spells CASSQDSNRAKNLQYF. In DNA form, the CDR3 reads TGCGCCAGCAGCCAAGATTCGAACAGGGCGAAAAACCTTCAGTACTTC.